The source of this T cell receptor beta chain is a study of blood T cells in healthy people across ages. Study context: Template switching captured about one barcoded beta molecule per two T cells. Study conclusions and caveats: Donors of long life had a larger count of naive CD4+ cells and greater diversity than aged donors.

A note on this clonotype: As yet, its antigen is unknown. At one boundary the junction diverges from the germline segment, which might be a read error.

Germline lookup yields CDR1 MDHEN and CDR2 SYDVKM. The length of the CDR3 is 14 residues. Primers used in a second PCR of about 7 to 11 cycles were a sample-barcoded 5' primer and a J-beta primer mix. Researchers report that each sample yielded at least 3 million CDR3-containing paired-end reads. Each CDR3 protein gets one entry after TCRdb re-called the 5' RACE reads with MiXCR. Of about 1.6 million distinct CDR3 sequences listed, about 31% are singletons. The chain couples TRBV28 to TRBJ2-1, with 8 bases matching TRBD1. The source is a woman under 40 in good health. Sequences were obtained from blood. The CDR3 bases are TGTGCCAGCAGTTTATTGACAGGGGACAATGGGCAGTTCTTC. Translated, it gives CASSLLTGDNGQFF.